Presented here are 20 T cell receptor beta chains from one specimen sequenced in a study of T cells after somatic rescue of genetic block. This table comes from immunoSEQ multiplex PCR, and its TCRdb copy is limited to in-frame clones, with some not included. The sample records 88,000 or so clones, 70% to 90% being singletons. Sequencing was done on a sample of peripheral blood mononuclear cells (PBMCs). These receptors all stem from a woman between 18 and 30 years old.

The DNA for the CDR3 is TGTGCCAGCAGCCAGGAACCCTCCTCTGGGGCCAACGTCCTGACTTTC. This gives the protein CASSQEPSSGANVLTF. The rearrangement links TRBV4-2 to TRBJ2-6; D uncertain. This CDR3 spans 16 amino acids. Germline V gene data show CDR1 as LGHNA and CDR2 as YNFKEQ. With 3 bases removed from V and 0 bases from J, the gap between germline ends came to 9 bases.

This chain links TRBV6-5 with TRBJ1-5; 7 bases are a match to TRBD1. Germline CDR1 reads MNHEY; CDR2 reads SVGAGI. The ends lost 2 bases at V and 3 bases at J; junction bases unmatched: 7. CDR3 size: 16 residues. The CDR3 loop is CASSYRGRGVNQPQHF. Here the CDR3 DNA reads TGTGCCAGCAGTTACAGGGGGCGCGGAGTCAATCAGCCCCAGCATTTT.

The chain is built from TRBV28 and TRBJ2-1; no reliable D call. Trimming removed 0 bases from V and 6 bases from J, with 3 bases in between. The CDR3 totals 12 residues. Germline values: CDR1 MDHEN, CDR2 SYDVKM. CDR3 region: CASSLWGNEQFF. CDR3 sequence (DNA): TGTGCCAGCAGTTTATGGGGCAATGAGCAGTTCTTC.

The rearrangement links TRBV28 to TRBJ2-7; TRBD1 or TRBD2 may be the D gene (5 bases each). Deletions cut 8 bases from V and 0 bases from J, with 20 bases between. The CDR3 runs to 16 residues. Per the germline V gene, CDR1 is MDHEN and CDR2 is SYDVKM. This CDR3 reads CASSKTGAGFSYEQYF. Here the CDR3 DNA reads TGTGCCAGCTCAAAAACCGGGGCAGGGTTCTCCTACGAGCAGTACTTC. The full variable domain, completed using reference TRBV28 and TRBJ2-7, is DVKVTQSSRYLVKRTGEKVFLECVQDMDHENMFWYRQDPGLGLRLIYFSYDVKMKEKGDIPEGYSVSREKKERFSLILESASTNQTSMYLCASSKTGAGFSYEQYFGPGTRLTVT.

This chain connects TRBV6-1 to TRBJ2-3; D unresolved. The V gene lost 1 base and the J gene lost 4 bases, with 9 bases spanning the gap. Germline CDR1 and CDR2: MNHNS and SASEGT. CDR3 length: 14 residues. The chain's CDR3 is CASSEGTDADTQYF. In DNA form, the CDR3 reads TGTGCCAGCAGTGAAGGGACGGATGCAGATACGCAGTATTTT.

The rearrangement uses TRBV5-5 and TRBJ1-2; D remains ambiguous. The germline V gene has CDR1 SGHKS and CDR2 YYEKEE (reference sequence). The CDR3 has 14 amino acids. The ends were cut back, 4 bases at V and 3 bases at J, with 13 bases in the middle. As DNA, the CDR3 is TGTGCCAGCAGCCCGAATTCGGTCTACTATGGCTACACCTTC. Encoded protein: CASSPNSVYYGYTF.

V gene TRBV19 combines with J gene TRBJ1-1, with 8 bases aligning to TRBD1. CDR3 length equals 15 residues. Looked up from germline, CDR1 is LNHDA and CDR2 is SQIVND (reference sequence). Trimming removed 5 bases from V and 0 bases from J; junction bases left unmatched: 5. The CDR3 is CASSGTGGVNTEAFF. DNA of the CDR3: TGTGCCAGTAGTGGAACAGGGGGAGTGAACACTGAAGCTTTCTTT. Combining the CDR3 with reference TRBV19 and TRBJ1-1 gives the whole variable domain DGGITQSPKYLFRKEGQNVTLSCEQNLNHDAMYWYRQDPGQGLRLIYYSQIVNDFQKGDIAEGYSVSREKKESFPLTVTSAQKNPTAFYLCASSGTGGVNTEAFFGQGTRLTVV.

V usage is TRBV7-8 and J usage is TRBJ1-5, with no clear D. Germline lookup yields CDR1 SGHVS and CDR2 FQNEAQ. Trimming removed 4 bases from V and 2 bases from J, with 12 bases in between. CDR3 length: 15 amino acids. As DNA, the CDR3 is TGTGCCAGCAGCTCCCGAAGGGCGGGCAATCAGCCCCAGCATTTT. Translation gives CASSSRRAGNQPQHF. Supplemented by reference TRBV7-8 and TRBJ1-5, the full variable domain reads GAGVSQSPRYKVAKRGQDVALRCDPISGHVSLFWYQQALGQGPEFLTYFQNEAQLDKSGLPSDRFFAERPEGSVSTLKIQRTQQEDSAVYLCASSSRRAGNQPQHFGDGTRLSIL.

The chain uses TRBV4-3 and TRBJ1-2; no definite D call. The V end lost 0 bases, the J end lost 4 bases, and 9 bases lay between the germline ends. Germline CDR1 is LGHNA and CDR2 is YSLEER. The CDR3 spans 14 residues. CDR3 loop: CASSQDGESYGYTF. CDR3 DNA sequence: TGCGCCAGCAGCCAAGACGGGGAATCCTATGGCTACACCTTC.

The CDR3 loop reads CASSPGGLAGQCRETQYF. CDR3 bases: TGTGCCAGCAGCCCCGGGGGACTAGCGGGACAGTGTAGAGAGACCCAGTACTTC. The V call is TRBV13, the J call TRBJ2-5; the match to TRBD2 covers 13 bases. Germline CDR1 PRHDT, CDR2 FYEKMQ (reference sequence). V lost 5 bases, J lost 4 bases, and 13 bases stayed unmatched. This CDR3 has 18 residues.

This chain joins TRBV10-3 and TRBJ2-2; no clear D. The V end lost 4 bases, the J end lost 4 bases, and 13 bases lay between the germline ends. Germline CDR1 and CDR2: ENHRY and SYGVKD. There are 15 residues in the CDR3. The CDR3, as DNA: TGTGCCATCAGTGGGTCTGGCGTAGGCACCGGGGAGCTGTTTTTT. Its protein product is CAISGSGVGTGELFF.

Here the CDR3 DNA reads TGTGCCAGCAGCTTATACGGGACAGGGAACTACGAGCAGTACTTC. This translates into CASSLYGTGNYEQYF. V gene TRBV7-8 combines with J gene TRBJ2-7, with 9 bases identical to TRBD1. In germline, CDR1 is SGHVS, CDR2 FQNEAQ. V gave up 2 bases and J gave up 3 bases; unmatched junction bases: 5. The CDR3 has 15 amino acids.

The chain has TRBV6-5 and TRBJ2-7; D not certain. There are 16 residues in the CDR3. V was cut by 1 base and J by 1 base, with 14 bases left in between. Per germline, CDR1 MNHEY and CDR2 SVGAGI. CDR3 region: CASSYLDAVGSYEQYF. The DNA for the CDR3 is TGTGCCAGCAGTTACTTGGACGCCGTGGGGTCCTACGAGCAGTACTTC.

The CDR3 DNA is TGCAGCGTTGAGGGGGGACAGGCTGGAAACACCATATATTTT. Residues: CSVEGGQAGNTIYF. V and J are TRBV29-1 and TRBJ1-3; TRBD1 aligns across 8 bases. Unmatched junction bases numbered 3, after V lost 3 bases and J lost 2 bases. This CDR3 is built from 14 residues. Germline assignment: CDR1 SQVTM and CDR2 ANQGSEA.

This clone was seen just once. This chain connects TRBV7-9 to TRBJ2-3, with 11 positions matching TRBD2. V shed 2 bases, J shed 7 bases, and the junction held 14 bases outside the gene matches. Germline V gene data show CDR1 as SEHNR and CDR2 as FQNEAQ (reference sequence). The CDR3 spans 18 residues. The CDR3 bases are TGTGCCAGCAGCTTACCAAACCAAACTAGCGGGAGTTTCTATACGCAGTATTTT. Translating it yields CASSLPNQTSGSFYTQYF.

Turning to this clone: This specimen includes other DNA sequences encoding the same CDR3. In DNA form, the CDR3 reads TGCGCCAGCAGCCCCGAGGGGGGTCCCTCTGGAAACACCATATATTTT. Amino acid sequence: CASSPEGGPSGNTIYF. The rearrangement uses TRBV5-1 and TRBJ1-3; D is perhaps TRBD1 (6 bases). The CDR3 contains 16 residues. V gave up 4 bases and J gave up 0 bases, with 14 bases separating them. The V gene's germline CDR1 is SGHRS and CDR2 YFSETQ.

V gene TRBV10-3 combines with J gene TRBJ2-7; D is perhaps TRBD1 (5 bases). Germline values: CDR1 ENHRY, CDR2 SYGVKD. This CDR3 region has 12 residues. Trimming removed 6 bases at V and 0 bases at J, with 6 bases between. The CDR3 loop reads CAIRDTSYEQYF. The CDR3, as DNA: TGTGCCATCAGGGACACCTCCTACGAGCAGTACTTC.

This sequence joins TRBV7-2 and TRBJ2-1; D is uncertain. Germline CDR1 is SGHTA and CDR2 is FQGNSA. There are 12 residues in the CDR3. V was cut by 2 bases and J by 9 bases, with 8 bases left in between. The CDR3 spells CASSLTLLEQFF. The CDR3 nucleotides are TGTGCCAGCAGCTTAACGCTTCTTGAGCAGTTCTTC.

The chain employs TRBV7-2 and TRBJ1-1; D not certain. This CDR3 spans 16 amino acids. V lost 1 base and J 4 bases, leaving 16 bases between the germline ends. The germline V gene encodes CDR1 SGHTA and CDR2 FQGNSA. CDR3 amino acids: CASSLGYRGDRTEAFF. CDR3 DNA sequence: TGTGCCAGCAGCTTAGGTTATCGGGGTGATCGCACTGAAGCTTTCTTT. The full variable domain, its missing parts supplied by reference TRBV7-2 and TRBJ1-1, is GAGVSQSPSNKVTEKGKDVELRCDPISGHTALYWYRQSLGQGLEFLIYFQGNSAPDKSGLPSDRFSAERTGGSVSTLTIQRTQQEDSAVYLCASSLGYRGDRTEAFFGQGTRLTVV.

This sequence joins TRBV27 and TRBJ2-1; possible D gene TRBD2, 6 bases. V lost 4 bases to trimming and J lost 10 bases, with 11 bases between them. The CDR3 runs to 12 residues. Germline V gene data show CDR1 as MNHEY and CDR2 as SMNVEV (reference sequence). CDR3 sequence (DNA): TGTGCCAGCAGTTCCGGACTACCCGAGCAGTTCTTC. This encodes CASSSGLPEQFF.